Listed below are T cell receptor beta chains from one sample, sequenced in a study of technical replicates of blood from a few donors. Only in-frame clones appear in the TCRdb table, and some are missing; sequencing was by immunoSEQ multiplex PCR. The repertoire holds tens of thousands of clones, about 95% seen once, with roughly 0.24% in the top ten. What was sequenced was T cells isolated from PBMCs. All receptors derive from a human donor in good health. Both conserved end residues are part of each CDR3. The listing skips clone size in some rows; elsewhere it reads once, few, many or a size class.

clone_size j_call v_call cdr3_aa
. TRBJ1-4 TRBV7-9 CASSFSENEKLFF
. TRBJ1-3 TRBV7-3 CASSPRQSGHGNTIYF
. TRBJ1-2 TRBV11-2 CASRPNSQGARYGYTF
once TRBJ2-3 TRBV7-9 CASSIGLAGLTTDTQYF
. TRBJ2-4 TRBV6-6 CASSRQNELNIQYF
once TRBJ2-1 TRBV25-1 CASSEYRGTYNEQFF
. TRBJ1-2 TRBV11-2 CASSSLRARTGVGYTF
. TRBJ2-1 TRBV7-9 CASSLAQLAGGVLHNEQFF
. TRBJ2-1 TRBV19 CASSTYSGRAGEQFF
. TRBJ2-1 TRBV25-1 CASSEYQNEQFF
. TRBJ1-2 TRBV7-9 CASSVRRDGYTF
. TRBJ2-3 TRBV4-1 CASSQPGTSVHTQYF
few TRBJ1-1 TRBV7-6 CATEGSRRENTEAFF
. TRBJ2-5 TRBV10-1 CASSEGTGKETQYF
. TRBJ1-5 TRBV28 CASSPTRWPQHF
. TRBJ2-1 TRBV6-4 CASSDSPQGHNEQFF
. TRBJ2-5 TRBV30 CAWSRGQGETQYF
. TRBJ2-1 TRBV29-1 CSVRDRSSYNEQFF
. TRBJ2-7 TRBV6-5 CASSYSRGSYEQYF
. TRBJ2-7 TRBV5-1 CASSLDWDRGSVYEQYF
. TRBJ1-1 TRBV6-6 CASSSRDSSNTEAFF
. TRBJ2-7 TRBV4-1 CASSQVTSGSMHEQYF
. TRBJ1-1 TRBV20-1 CSARGTEAFF
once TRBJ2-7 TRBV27 CASTPGTSVGEQYF
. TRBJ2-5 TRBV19 CASSIEGTSIAETQYF
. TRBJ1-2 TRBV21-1 CATIPGPGYGYTF
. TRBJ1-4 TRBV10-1 CASRDRGGKLFF
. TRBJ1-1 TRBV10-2 CASRTPDRVTEAFF
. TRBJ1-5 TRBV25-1 CASSGAGTVDQPQHF
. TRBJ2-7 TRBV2 CASSEVGTVNSYEQYF
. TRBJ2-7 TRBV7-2 CASSLELQPPVSYEQYF
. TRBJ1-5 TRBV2 CASSEYFGESNQPQHF
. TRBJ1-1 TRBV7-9 CASSLSRIGDLNTEAFF
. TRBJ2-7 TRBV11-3 CASSLSRVYEQYF
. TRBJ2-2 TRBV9 CASSVAPSGGNTGELFF
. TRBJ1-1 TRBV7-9 CASSSGQGNGAGPEAFF
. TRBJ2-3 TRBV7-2 CASSLEGGGAVGDTQYF
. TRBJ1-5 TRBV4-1 CASSPTILTGVTGQPQHF
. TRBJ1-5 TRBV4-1 CASSQGTGVNQPQHF
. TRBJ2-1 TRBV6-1 CASSAQSSYSYNEQFF
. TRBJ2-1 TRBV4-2 CASSQDLGLLWDEQFF
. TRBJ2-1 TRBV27 CASTRTSGRVYEQFF
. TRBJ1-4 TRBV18 CASSFEPGDEKLFF
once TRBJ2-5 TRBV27 CASSPQRPWQETQYF
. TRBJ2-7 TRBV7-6 CASRRLAGDEQYF
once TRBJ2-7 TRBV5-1 CASSLEGATSSYEQYF
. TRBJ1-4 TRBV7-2 CASSLVRSGGLGKLFF
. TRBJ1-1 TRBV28 CATTDRVSEAFF
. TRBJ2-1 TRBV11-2 CASSPASSGRIYEQFF